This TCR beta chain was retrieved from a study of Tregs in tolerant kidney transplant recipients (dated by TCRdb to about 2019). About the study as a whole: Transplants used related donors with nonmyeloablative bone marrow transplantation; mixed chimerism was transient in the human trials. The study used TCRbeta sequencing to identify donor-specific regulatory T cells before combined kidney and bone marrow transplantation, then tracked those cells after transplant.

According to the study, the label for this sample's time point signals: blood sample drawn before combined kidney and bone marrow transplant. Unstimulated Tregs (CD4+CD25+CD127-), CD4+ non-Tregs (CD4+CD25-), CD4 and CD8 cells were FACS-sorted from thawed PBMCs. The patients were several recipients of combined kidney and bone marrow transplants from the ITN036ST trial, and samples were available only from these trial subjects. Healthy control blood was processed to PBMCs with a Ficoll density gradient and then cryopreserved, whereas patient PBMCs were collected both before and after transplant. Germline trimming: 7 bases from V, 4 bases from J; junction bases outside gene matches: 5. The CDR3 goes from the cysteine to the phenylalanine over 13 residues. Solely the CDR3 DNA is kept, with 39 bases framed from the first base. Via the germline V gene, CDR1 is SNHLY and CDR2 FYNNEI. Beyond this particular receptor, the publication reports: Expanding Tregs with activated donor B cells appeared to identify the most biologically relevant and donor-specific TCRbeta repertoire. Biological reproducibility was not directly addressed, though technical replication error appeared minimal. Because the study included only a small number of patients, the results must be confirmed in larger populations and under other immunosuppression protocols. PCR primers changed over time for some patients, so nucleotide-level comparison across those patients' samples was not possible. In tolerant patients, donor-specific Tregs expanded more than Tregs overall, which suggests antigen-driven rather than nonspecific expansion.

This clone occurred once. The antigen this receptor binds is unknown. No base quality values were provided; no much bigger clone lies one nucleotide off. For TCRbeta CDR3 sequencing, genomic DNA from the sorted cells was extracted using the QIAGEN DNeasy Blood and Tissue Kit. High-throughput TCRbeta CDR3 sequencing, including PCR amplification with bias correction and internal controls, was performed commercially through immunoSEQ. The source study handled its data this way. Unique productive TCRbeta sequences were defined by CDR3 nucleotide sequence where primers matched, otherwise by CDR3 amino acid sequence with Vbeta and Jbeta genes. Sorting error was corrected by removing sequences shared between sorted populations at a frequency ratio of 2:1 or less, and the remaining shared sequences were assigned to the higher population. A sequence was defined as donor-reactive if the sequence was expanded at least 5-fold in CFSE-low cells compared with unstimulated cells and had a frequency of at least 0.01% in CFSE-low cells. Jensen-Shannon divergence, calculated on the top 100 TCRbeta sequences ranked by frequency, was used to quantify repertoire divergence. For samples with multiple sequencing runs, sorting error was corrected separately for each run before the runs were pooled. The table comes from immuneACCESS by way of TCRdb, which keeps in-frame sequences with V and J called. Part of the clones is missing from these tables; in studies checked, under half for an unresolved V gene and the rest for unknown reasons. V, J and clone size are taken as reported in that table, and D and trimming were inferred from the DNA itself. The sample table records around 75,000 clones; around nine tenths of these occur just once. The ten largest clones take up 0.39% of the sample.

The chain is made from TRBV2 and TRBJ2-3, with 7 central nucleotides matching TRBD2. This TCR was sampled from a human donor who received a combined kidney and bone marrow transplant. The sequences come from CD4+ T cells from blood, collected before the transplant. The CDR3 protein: CASKREEADTQYF. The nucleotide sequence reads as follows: TGTGCCAGCAAACGGGAGGAAGCAGATACGCAGTATTTT.